This T cell receptor (beta chain) is drawn from a study of beta chain features in type 1 diabetes. Findings of the study overall: In every one of the four CD4+ subsets, TCRB CDR3s were moderately but significantly shorter in Type 1 diabetes patients.

On this clone itself: Its antigen is not known.

cDNA synthesis used the whole RNA isolate, giving expressed TCRB sequences. The protocol was immunoSEQ multiplex PCR, while the TCRdb copy is restricted to in-frame clones and leaves out a portion. The sample yields hundreds of thousands of clones, roughly 12% seen once. The V segment lost 6 bases and the J segment 0 bases; nucleotides outside the gene matches: 4. CDR3 length equals 14 residues. CDR1 is MGHDK, CDR2 SYGVNS, per germline. The sample was naive CD4+ T cells from blood. This clonotype was sampled from a man aged 18 to 30 with type 1 diabetes. V gene TRBV25-1 combines with J gene TRBJ1-1, with TRBD1 identical over 7 bases. DNA for the CDR3: TGTGCCAGCAGGTCGGGACAGCTGAACACTGAAGCTTTCTTT. It encodes CASRSGQLNTEAFF.